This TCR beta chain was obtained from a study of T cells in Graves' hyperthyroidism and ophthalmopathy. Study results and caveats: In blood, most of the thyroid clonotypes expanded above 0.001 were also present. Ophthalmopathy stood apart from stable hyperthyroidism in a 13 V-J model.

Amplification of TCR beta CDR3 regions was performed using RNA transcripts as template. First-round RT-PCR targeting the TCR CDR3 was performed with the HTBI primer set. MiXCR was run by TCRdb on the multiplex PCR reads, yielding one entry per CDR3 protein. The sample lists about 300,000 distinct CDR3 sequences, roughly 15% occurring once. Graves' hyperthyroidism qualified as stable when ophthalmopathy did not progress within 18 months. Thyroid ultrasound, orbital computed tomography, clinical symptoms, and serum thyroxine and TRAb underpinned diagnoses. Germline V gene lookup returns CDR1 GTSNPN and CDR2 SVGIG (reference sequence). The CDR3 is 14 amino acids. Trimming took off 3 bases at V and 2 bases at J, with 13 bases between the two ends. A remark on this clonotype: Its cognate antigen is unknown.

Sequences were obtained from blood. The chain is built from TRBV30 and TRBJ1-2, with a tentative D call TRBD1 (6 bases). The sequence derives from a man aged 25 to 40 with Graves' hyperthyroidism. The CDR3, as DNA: TGTGCCTGGAGATGGACAGATAGAAACTATGGCTACACCTTC. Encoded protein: CAWRWTDRNYGYTF.